This T cell receptor beta chain was observed in a study of read filtering for tumor transcriptome and immune sequencing (dated by TCRdb to the early 2020s). In the study overall: The cohort was composed of some 16 male and approximately 15 female patients, with a mean age of approximately 70 years and an age range of roughly 45 to 85. Under revised international staging, 8 patients fell into R-ISS I, about 17 into R-ISS II and roughly 7 into R-ISS III. TCR-region mapped reads per sample ranged from about 3.5 to 11 million with IR-seq versus only roughly 80 to 1273 with RNA-seq. One main goal was a read-filtering strategy for immune repertoire data, in particular deciding whether clonotypes backed by only one read should be removed. Using the same bone marrow samples, the study ran both targeted immune repertoire sequencing and bulk whole-transcriptome sequencing and then compared the TCR repertoires from each method. Whole-transcriptome libraries were prepared with the TruSeq RNA Access Library Prep Kit after DNase treatment.

Bone marrow was sampled from every patient at the time of active disease. Ficoll-Hypaque density gradient centrifugation was used to isolate bone marrow mononuclear cells. CD138-negative cells were obtained by negative selection after labeling with CD138 magnetic microbeads on a MACS separator, removing myeloma plasma cells. Flow cytometry on an Attune NxT with CD138 antibodies was used to check the purity of the isolated cells. Total RNA was extracted using TRIzol reagent and was quantified on a NanoDrop spectrophotometer. Paired RNA-seq and IR-seq were performed on each patient's CD138-negative bone marrow sample. Overall study outcomes, separate from this receptor: When single-read clonotypes were removed, the proportions of shared clonotypes in IR-seq and RNA-seq correlated more strongly. IR-seq captured clonotypes at much higher depth and more reliably than RNA-seq, and smaller IR-seq throughput sufficed to identify most shared clonotypes. Single-read clonotypes made up roughly four fifths of clonotypes but about 3.3% of total reads in IR-seq, and roughly three quarters of clonotypes and 44.6% of reads in RNA-seq. The sorted CD138-negative fraction was not purified T cells but a mixed bone marrow immune population.

Starting from 350 to 450 ng RNA, TCR libraries were constructed with the Immunoverse kit using molecular barcoded adaptors that cover the alpha/delta and beta/gamma chains. TCR library preparation used the same RNA that was used for transcriptome sequencing. An Illumina HiSeq 4000 with 2 x 150 cycles was used to sequence the TCR libraries. The authors processed their data as follows. TCR reads were aligned to human V, D, J and C references and assembled into CDR3 clonotypes with MiXCR, including quality filtering and error correction. The tcR package in R was used for analysis of clonotype counts and gene usage diversity. Raw mapping reads were checked after the RNA-seq reads had been mapped by STAR aligner version 2.5.3a onto the human GRCh37 genome. To test how sequencing depth affects detected clonotypes, IR-seq fastq files were randomly downsampled with Seqtk 1.3. The public sequencing data were trimmed at Q25 with fastp and processed into clonotypes with MiXCR by TCRdb, which kept only in-frame beta chains. Each CDR3 protein gets just one entry, which takes the most common genes and DNA from the rows behind it. These V and J calls derive from TCRdb rather than the authors' analysis. Counted in this sample were 90,000 or so distinct CDR3 sequences; 20% to 25% of them appeared once. Approximately 10% of the sample is held by the ten biggest clonotypes.

The germline ends are 14 bases apart after V is trimmed by 6 bases and J by 0 bases. The CDR3 covers 15 residues, taking in both the cysteine and the phenylalanine. Kept here is only the CDR3 DNA, which spans 45 bases and is read in frame from base 1. Sequences MNHEY (CDR1) and SVGEGT (CDR2) are obtained from the germline V gene. A word on this clonotype: Its recognized antigen is unknown. This may be a read error: a much more frequent sequence differs by one nucleotide.

This sequence was found in a donor aged 40 or older with multiple myeloma. The sequence links TRBV6-2 or TRBV6-3 to TRBJ2-5, with TRBD2 perhaps the D gene, on 6 matching bases. Sequencing was performed on a population of CD138-negative cells sorted from bone marrow. Read against the paper, the sample's cell subset or site label means: bone marrow mononuclear cells depleted of CD138+ plasma/myeloma cells by negative magnetic selection. The CDR3 here reads CASSPLAGNQETQYF. The sequence in DNA is TGTGCCAGCAGCCCCCTCGCGGGGAACCAAGAGACCCAGTACTTC.